This T cell receptor (beta chain) was obtained from a study of blood T cell repertoires in COVID-19. Study details: T cells, B-cell-depleted T cells, or PBMCs provided the cDNA or gDNA that served as material.

Someone with COVID-19 had been met by exposed participants within 2 weeks before study entry. Clones were sequenced by immunoSEQ multiplex PCR, and TCRdb holds only the in-frame ones, with some missing. The sample has about 300,000 clones; 85% to 90% are singletons. Germline loops: CDR1 KGHSH, CDR2 LQKENI. The ends were cut back, 2 bases at V and 6 bases at J, with 16 bases in the middle. The CDR3 sequence is 15 residues long. This chain connects TRBV18 to TRBJ1-2, with D perhaps matching TRBD1 (6 bases). This clonotype originated in a woman aged 45-65 years who had been exposed to COVID-19. The specimen was PBMCs or T cells enriched from blood (not recorded which). The DNA of the CDR3 is TGTGCCAGCTCACCATCGGCCTGGGGGCATGATGGCTACACCTTC. Its protein product is CASSPSAWGHDGYTF.